This T cell receptor (beta chain) was recorded in a study of blood T cell repertoires in COVID-19. Trimming removed 3 bases from V and 1 base from J, with 12 bases in between. From germline, CDR1 is KGHSH and CDR2 LQKENI. The CDR3 length is 15 residues. Profiling relied on immunoSEQ multiplex PCR, and the TCRdb table lists in-frame clones only, not all of them. This sample has some 130,000 clones; almost 85% occur once, and the top ten carry around an eighth. This sequence originates from a woman aged 25-40 years who had recovered from COVID-19. Sequenced material: peripheral blood. This sequence joins TRBV18 and TRBJ1-1; a weak D match, TRBD1 (5 bases). The CDR3 DNA reads as TGTGCCAGCTCACCCGGCAGGCAGGGGAACACTGAAGCTTTCTTT. Translated, it gives CASSPGRQGNTEAFF. Variable domain in full (rest from reference TRBV18 and TRBJ1-1): NAGVMQNPRHLVRRRGQEARLRCSPMKGHSHVYWYRQLPEEGLKFMVYLQKENIIDESGMPKERFSAEFPKEGPSILRIQQVVRGDSAAYFCASSPGRQGNTEAFFGQGTRLTVV.